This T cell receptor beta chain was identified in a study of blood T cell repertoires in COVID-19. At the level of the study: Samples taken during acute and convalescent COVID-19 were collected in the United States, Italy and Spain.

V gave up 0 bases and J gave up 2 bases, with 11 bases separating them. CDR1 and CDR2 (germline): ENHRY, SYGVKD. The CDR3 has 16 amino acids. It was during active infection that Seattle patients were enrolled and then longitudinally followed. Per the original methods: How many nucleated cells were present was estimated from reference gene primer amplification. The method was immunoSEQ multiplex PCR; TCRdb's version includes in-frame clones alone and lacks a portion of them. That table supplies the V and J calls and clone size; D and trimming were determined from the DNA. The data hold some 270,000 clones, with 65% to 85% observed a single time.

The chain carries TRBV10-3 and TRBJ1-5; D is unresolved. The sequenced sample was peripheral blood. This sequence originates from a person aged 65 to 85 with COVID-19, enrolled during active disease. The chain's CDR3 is CAISESNKPGNQPQHF. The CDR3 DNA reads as TGTGCCATCAGTGAGTCGAATAAACCGGGCAATCAGCCCCAGCATTTT.